This T cell receptor (beta chain) came from a study of blood T cell repertoires in COVID-19. Study-wide context: Spain, Italy and the United States supplied samples that represented acute and convalescent COVID-19. In each case, the material was cDNA or gDNA derived from T cells, B-cell-depleted T cells, or PBMCs.

Two consecutive negative NP/OP PCR tests, clearance, or resolved symptoms defined Cohort 3 recovery. Germline-derived CDR1 and CDR2 are SNHLY and FYNNEI. Trimming removed 6 bases from V and 5 bases from J, with 10 bases in between. The CDR3 sequence is 13 residues long. Method: immunoSEQ multiplex PCR; TCRdb's copy keeps in-frame clones and lacks some. The sample includes over 250,000 clones, around nine tenths of them seen just once. The origin of this receptor is a woman aged 30 to 39 who had recovered from COVID-19. Sequencing was performed on PBMCs or T cells enriched from blood (not recorded which). The chain links TRBV2 to TRBJ1-4; D may be TRBD1 (5 bases). This CDR3 is CASRGGPNEKLFF. The CDR3, as DNA: TGTGCCAGCAGGGGGGGACCCAATGAAAAACTGTTTTTT.